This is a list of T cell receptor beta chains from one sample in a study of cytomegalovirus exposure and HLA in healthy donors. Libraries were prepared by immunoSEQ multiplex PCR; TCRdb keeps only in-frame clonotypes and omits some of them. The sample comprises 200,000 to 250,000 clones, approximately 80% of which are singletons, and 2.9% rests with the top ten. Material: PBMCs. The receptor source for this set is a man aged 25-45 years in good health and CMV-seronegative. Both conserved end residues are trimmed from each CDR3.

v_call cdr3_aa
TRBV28 ASGLPGLAADTQY
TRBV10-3 AISGGGAGETQY
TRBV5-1 VSSGGGQGARSYEQY
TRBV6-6 ASSWDDRAAGYT
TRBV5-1 ASSEWTSGAAYEQY
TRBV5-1 ASSLAGSGNTIY
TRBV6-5 ASSYRASYEQY
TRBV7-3 ASSKFSRVNEQF
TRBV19 ASSRPSGGNTGELF
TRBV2 ASSDGQGKYEQY
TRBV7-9 ASSPGDRGYETQY
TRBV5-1 ASSLNLAGGPYNEQF
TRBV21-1 ASRRTGSHQPQH
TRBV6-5 ASSPGENTEAF